This T cell receptor (beta chain) was captured by sequencing in a study of T cell changes during pregnancy in multiple sclerosis (dated by TCRdb to the late 2010s). Regarding the research as a whole: Changes in the T cell repertoire over the course of pregnancy were examined in this study in women with multiple sclerosis.

Notes on this clone: The antigen it binds to is not known. No per-base quality is available; no much larger clone lies one base away.

Including the terminal cysteine and phenylalanine, the CDR3 comprises 10 residues. Only the CDR3 DNA stays, 30 bases, in frame from base 1. The germline V gene encodes CDR1 SQVTM and CDR2 ANQGSEA. V and J lose 4 bases and 4 bases, and a span of 4 bases separates them. Library generation was performed with the immunoSEQ multiplex PCR assay. Drawn from immuneACCESS, this table holds only the in-frame rearrangements with V and J called that TCRdb kept. Clones are partly lost; checked studies trace under half to an unresolved V gene and leave the rest unexplained. The sample profile shows some 60,000 clones; 90% to 95% of them were found once. Less than 3.5% of the sample is taken by the ten largest.

The clonotype was recovered from a female donor in good health, enrolled as a control in a pregnancy study. The rearrangement combines TRBV29-1 with TRBJ1-2; the D segment cannot be called with confidence. Sequences were derived from peripheral blood, sampled in the third trimester of pregnancy. The CDR3 reads CSVALYGYTF. In nucleotides, the sequence is TGCAGCGTTGCCCTCTATGGCTACACCTTC.